In its sample, the clone carrying this T cell receptor (beta chain) was seen a few times. The antigen remains unidentified. Germline V gene data show CDR1 as LNHDA and CDR2 as SQIVND (reference sequence). The CDR3 sequence is 14 residues long. V was pared by 8 bases and J by 4 bases, with 2 bases of the junction left unmatched. The data are from a study of identical twins. General study points: Out-of-frame alpha sequences common to twins were enriched for low generation probability.

Healthy Caucasian individuals made up all the donors. TCRdb itself ran the 5' RACE reads through MiXCR, one entry per CDR3 protein. Here the sample spans over 550,000 distinct CDR3 sequences, just over 7% being singletons. In addition, the sample was reused for a study of yellow fever vaccine responses in identical twins.

This sequence joins TRBV19 and TRBJ2-1; TRBD2 matches 13 bases. The sequence came from a woman aged 18 to 35 in good health. The sequencing sample was made of PBMCs. The CDR3 nucleotides are TGTGCCAGTCAGGGACTAGCGGGGTACAATGAGCAGTTCTTC. This encodes CASQGLAGYNEQFF.